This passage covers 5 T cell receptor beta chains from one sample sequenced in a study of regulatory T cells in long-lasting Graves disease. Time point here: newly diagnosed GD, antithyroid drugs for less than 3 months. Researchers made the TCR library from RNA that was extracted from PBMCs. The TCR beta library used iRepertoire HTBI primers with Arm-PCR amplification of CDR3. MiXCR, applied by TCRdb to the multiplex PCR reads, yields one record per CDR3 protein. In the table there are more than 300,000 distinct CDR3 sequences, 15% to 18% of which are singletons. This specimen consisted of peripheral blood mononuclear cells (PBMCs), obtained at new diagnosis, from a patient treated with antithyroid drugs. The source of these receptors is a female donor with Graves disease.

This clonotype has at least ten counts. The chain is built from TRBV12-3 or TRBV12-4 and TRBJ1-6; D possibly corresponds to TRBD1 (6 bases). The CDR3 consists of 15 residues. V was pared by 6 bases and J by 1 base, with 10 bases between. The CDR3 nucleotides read TGTGCCAGCAGCCGACAGGCATCCTATAATTCACCCCTCCACTTT. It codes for CASSRQASYNSPLHF.

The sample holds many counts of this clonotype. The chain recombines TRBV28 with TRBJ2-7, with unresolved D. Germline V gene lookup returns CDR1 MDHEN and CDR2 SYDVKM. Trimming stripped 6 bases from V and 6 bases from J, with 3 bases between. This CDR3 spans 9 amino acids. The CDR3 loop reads CASRFEQYF. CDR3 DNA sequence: TGTGCCAGCAGATTCGAGCAGTACTTC.

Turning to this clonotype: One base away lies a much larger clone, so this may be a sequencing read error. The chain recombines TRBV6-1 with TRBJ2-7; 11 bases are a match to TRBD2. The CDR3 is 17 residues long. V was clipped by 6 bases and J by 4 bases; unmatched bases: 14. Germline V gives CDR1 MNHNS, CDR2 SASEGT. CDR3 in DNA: TGTGCCAGCAGACCTCGCCTCTTACTAGCGGGGGCTTACGAGCAGTACTTC. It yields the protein CASRPRLLLAGAYEQYF.

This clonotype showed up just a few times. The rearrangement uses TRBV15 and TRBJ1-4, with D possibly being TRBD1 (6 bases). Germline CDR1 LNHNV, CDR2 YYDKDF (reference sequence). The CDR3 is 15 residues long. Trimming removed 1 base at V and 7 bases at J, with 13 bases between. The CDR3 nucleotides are TGTGCCACCAGCAGAGGGACAGATCGGAGTGAAAAACTGTTTTTT. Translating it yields CATSRGTDRSEKLFF.

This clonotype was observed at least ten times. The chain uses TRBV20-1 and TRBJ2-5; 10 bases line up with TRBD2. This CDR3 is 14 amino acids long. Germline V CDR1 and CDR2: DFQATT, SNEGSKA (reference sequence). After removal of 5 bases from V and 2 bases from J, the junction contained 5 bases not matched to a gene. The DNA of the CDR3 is TGCAGTGCTCCATATAGCGGGGGGCAAGAGACCCAGTACTTC. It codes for CSAPYSGGQETQYF.